This T cell receptor (beta chain) appears in the sequencing data of a study of blood T cell repertoires in COVID-19. This CDR3 is built from 17 residues. V was shortened by 2 bases and J by 0 bases, with 12 bases between the two germline ends. CDR1 is SGHRS, CDR2 YFSETQ, per germline. Authors' analysis steps: For nucleated cells, counts were estimated from reference gene primer amplification. Assay: immunoSEQ multiplex PCR; the TCRdb copy retains only in-frame clones and omits some. D and trimming come from the DNA, and the V and J calls and clone size come from that table. The table records more than 250,000 clones, roughly 80% of them present only once. The table lists this clone with a count of one.

Sample: PBMCs or T cells enriched from blood (not recorded which). This sequence joins TRBV5-1 and TRBJ2-6; D not resolved. This receptor was obtained from a man in his forties who had been exposed to COVID-19. The CDR3 protein is CASSLNQVGSGANVLTF. The CDR3 DNA is TGCGCCAGCAGCTTAAACCAAGTCGGCTCTGGGGCCAACGTCCTGACTTTC.